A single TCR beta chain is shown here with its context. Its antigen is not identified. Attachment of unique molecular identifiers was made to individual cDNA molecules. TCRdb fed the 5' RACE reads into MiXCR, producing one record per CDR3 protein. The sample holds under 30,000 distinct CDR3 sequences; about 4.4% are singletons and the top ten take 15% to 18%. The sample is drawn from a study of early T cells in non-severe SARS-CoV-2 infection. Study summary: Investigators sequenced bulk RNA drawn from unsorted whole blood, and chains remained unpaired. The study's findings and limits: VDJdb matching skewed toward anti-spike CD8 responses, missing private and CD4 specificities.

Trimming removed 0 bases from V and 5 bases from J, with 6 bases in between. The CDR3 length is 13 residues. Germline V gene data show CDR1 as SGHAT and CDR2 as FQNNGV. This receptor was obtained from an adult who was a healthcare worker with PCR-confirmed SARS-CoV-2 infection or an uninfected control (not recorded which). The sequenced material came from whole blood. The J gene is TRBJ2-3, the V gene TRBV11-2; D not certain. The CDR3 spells CASSLDVEDTQYF. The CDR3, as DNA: TGTGCCAGCAGCTTAGATGTCGAAGATACGCAGTATTTT.